The source of this TCR beta chain is a study of T cell repertoires in cytomegalovirus infection. Study information: Indications came from public TCR beta signatures; they pointed to CMV infection and to a matching HLA type. Study outcomes and limitations: Carriage of CMV together with the relevant HLA was identifiable through cumulative public TCR beta family frequency. CMV-specific HLA-C-restricted TCR beta clonotypes dominated the ex vivo response.

Comment on this clonotype: Its cognate antigen is unknown.

TCRdb called the reads again in MiXCR, with one record for every CDR3 protein. Of almost 550,000 distinct CDR3 sequences listed, more than 15% are singletons. The J segment lost 9 bases and the V segment lost 2 bases, leaving 7 bases of the junction unmatched. The CDR3 runs 15 residues. Germline loops: CDR1 SGHDN, CDR2 FVKESK. V is TRBV14 and J is TRBJ2-1, with 10 bases fitting TRBD2. Sequenced sample: CD8+ T cells from PBMCs. The receptor was derived from a human donor in good health (CMV status not recorded). Some clones in this sample may be carry-over from other donors' samples. The CDR3 is CASSQLLAGVREQFF. The CDR3 DNA reads TGTGCCAGCAGCCAATTGCTAGCGGGAGTTCGTGAGCAGTTCTTC.